These T cell receptor beta chains were read from a single sample in a study of cytomegalovirus exposure and HLA in healthy donors. Data came from immunoSEQ multiplex PCR; TCRdb stores just in-frame clones and leaves some out. The data contain 80,000 to 95,000 clones, approximately 70% of them singletons. The sample taken for sequencing was PBMCs. The receptors derive from a woman aged 45-60 years in good health and CMV-seropositive. CDR3s include the opening cysteine and the closing phenylalanine or tryptophan. A D gene is named only where the DNA matches it firmly. Size is omitted from some rows. Given values are once, few, many or a class for expanded clones.

>TRBV5-4|15|once|NA|TRBJ1-3
CASSLDQGTGNTIYF
TGTGCCAGCAGCTTGGATCAGGGGACTGGAAACACCATATATTTT
>TRBV18|13|NA|TRBD2|TRBJ2-7
CASSPRTSGEQYF
TGTGCCAGCTCACCCAGGACTAGCGGCGAGCAGTACTTC
>TRBV7-3|17|NA|TRBD2|TRBJ2-1
CASSLTPGLADLNEQFF
TGTGCCAGCAGCTTAACGCCGGGACTAGCGGACCTCAATGAGCAGTTCTTC
>TRBV11-2|17|NA|NA|TRBJ1-1
CASSLVWQGMMNTEAFF
TGTGCCAGCAGCTTAGTATGGCAGGGGATGATGAACACTGAAGCTTTCTTT
>TRBV5-5|15|NA|NA|TRBJ1-5
CASSWPGANLTPQHF
TGTGCCAGCAGCTGGCCAGGGGCGAATTTAACGCCCCAGCATTTT
>TRBV21-1|14|NA|NA|TRBJ2-7
CASSSGTAIYEQYF
TGTGCCAGCAGTAGCGGGACAGCTATCTACGAGCAGTACTTC
>TRBV10-2|14|NA|NA|TRBJ1-5
CASRAREQLQPQHF
TGCGCCAGCAGAGCGAGGGAGCAGCTTCAGCCCCAGCATTTT
>TRBV7-9|14|few|TRBD1|TRBJ1-2
CASIPPDRVYGYTF
TGTGCCAGCATCCCCCCGGACAGGGTTTATGGCTACACCTTC
>TRBV18|15|NA|NA|TRBJ2-1
CASSPRGQTYNEQFF
TGTGCCAGCTCACCACGGGGGCAGACCTACAATGAGCAGTTCTTC
>TRBV28|21|NA|NA|TRBJ1-5
CASSLNPREWWAGRSGQPQHF
TGTGCCAGCAGTTTAAATCCGAGGGAGTGGTGGGCAGGTCGGTCGGGGCAGCCCCAGCATTTT
>TRBV5-5|13|once|NA|TRBJ1-6
CASSRDLNSPLHF
TGTGCCAGCAGCCGGGACTTGAATTCACCCCTCCACTTT
>TRBV2|16|NA|TRBD2|TRBJ2-7
CASGGRARRSSYEQYF
TGTGCCAGCGGCGGGAGAGCCAGAAGGAGCTCCTACGAGCAGTACTTC
>TRBV19|14|NA|NA|TRBJ1-3
CASSITGSGNTIYF
TGTGCCAGTAGTATAACCGGCTCTGGAAACACCATATATTTT
>TRBV9|17|few|TRBD2|TRBJ2-3
CASNRLAGLGGTDTQYF
TGTGCCAGCAATCGACTAGCGGGCTTGGGGGGCACAGATACGCAGTATTTT
>TRBV28|14|NA|NA|TRBJ1-5
CASSLRQNFEPQHF
TGTGCCAGCAGTTTGAGACAGAACTTTGAGCCCCAGCATTTT
>TRBV5-4|15|NA|NA|TRBJ2-2
CASSTPQGNTGELFF
TGTGCCAGCAGCACTCCCCAGGGTAACACCGGGGAGCTGTTTTTT
>TRBV4-3|16|NA|NA|TRBJ1-2
CASSFRDVVANYGYTF
TGCGCCAGCAGCTTCAGGGATGTGGTTGCTAACTATGGCTACACCTTC
>TRBV11-2|13|NA|NA|TRBJ2-2
CASSFRPGGELFF
TGTGCCAGCAGCTTTCGGCCGGGAGGGGAGCTGTTTTTT
>TRBV19|14|once|NA|TRBJ2-7
CASSIGEPPYEQYF
TGTGCCAGTAGTATAGGAGAACCCCCCTACGAGCAGTACTTC
>TRBV6-5|14|NA|TRBD2|TRBJ2-3
CASSWTSGSDTQYF
TGTGCCAGCAGCTGGACTAGCGGATCCGATACGCAGTATTTT
>TRBV7-8|12|once|NA|TRBJ1-1
CASSLWSTEAFF
TGTGCCAGCAGCTTATGGAGCACTGAAGCTTTCTTT
>TRBV6-1|16|few|TRBD2|TRBJ2-7
CASSEALTSGRNEQYF
TGTGCCAGCAGTGAAGCGCTGACTAGCGGGAGGAACGAGCAGTACTTC
>TRBV9|14|NA|NA|TRBJ2-3
CASSEDYGGDTQYF
TGTGCCAGCAGCGAGGACTATGGTGGAGATACGCAGTATTTT
>TRBV7-2|16|NA|TRBD2|TRBJ2-5
CASSSDRAGAVETQYF
TGTGCCAGCAGCTCCGATCGAGCGGGAGCTGTAGAGACCCAGTACTTC
>TRBV7-8|13|few|NA|TRBJ2-2
CASSLGLAGELFF
TGTGCCAGCAGCTTAGGTCTCGCCGGGGAGCTGTTTTTT
>TRBV7-9|17|NA|TRBD2|TRBJ2-5
CASSPPLAGGPRETQYF
TGTGCCAGCAGCCCTCCATTGGCGGGAGGGCCGCGCGAGACCCAGTACTTC
>TRBV6-1|19|NA|TRBD1|TRBJ1-1
CASSELALGTGFGNTEAFF
TGTGCCAGCAGTGAATTGGCCCTCGGGACAGGGTTCGGGAACACTGAAGCTTTCTTT
>TRBV2|13|NA|NA|TRBJ2-1
CASSLGPVVEQFF
TGTGCCAGCAGCCTGGGCCCGGTCGTGGAGCAGTTCTTC
>TRBV29-1|15|NA|TRBD1|TRBJ1-5
CSVKTGIQSNQPQHF
TGCAGCGTGAAGACAGGGATACAAAGCAATCAGCCCCAGCATTTT
>TRBV27|14|NA|NA|TRBJ2-5
CASSLRQGWETQYF
TGTGCCAGCAGTTTAAGGCAGGGGTGGGAGACCCAGTACTTC
>TRBV4-2|16|NA|NA|TRBJ1-1
CASSPAGQSILTEAFF
TGTGCCAGCAGCCCCGCCGGACAGTCAATCCTCACTGAAGCTTTCTTT
>TRBV6-1|14|NA|NA|TRBJ2-6
CASEFPGGANVLTF
TGTGCCAGCGAATTCCCAGGGGGGGCCAACGTCCTGACTTTC
>TRBV30|13|NA|TRBD1|TRBJ1-2
CAWESTGTGGYTF
TGTGCCTGGGAATCTACCGGGACAGGGGGCTACACCTTC
>TRBV4-1|19|NA|NA|TRBJ1-2
CASSPHSSDSLSFFYGYTF
TGCGCCAGCAGCCCCCACTCCTCAGACAGTTTGTCCTTCTTTTATGGCTACACCTTC
>TRBV6-1|16|NA|TRBD2|TRBJ2-7
CASSDPLAGGPHEQYF
TGTGCCAGCAGTGATCCACTAGCGGGAGGGCCACACGAGCAGTACTTC
>TRBV2|16|NA|TRBD1|TRBJ2-3
CASSEMDRVRTDTQYF
TGTGCCAGCAGTGAAATGGACAGGGTTCGCACAGATACGCAGTATTTT
>TRBV9|13|NA|NA|TRBJ1-1
CASRAGTNTEAFF
TGTGCCAGCAGGGCCGGGACAAACACTGAAGCTTTCTTT
>TRBV21-1|18|NA|NA|TRBJ2-7
CASSNTEGTVARTYEQYF
TGTGCCAGCAGCAACACCGAGGGGACTGTGGCTAGAACCTACGAGCAGTACTTC
>TRBV6-5|14|few|NA|TRBJ2-1
CASSHRGALNEQFF
TGTGCCAGCAGTCACCGGGGGGCGCTGAATGAGCAGTTCTTC
>TRBV20-1|8|NA|NA|TRBJ2-1
CGLNEQFF
TGCGGCCTCAATGAGCAGTTCTTC
>TRBV5-6|16|NA|TRBD2|TRBJ2-1
CASSWTARASGNEQFF
TGTGCCAGCAGCTGGACCGCCCGGGCTAGCGGCAATGAGCAGTTCTTC
>TRBV5-6|17|NA|NA|TRBJ1-4
CASSSAATGFLNEKLFF
TGTGCCAGCAGCTCCGCAGCCACAGGGTTCCTTAATGAAAAACTGTTTTTT
>TRBV2|13|NA|TRBD1|TRBJ2-5
CASSVDRAETQYF
TGTGCCAGCAGCGTCGACAGGGCTGAGACCCAGTACTTC
>TRBV18|14|NA|TRBD1|TRBJ2-7
CASSPNRGSYEQYF
TGTGCCAGCTCACCGAACAGGGGCTCCTACGAGCAGTACTTC
>TRBV6-5|14|NA|TRBD1|TRBJ2-5
CATSRDRLLETQYF
TGTGCCACCTCCCGGGACAGACTACTAGAGACCCAGTACTTC
>TRBV30|12|NA|NA|TRBJ2-7
CAWSVGGYEQYF
TGTGCCTGGAGTGTCGGGGGCTACGAGCAGTACTTC
>TRBV27|18|NA|TRBD2|TRBJ2-1
CASSFVPPGLAGYNEQFF
TGTGCCAGCAGTTTCGTTCCCCCGGGACTAGCGGGATACAATGAGCAGTTCTTC
>TRBV11-2|14|once|NA|TRBJ1-2
CASSPSGGFYGYTF
TGTGCCAGCAGCCCAAGTGGAGGGTTTTATGGCTACACCTTC
>TRBV6-4|14|NA|NA|TRBJ1-1
CASSFWGRGTEAFF
TGTGCCAGCAGTTTCTGGGGGCGAGGCACTGAAGCTTTCTTT
>TRBV9|14|NA|NA|TRBJ2-3
CASSQGVGTDTQYF
TGTGCCAGCAGCCAGGGTGTCGGCACAGATACGCAGTATTTT
>TRBV6-1|15|NA|TRBD1|TRBJ1-1
CASSEYGTVTFEAFF
TGTGCCAGCAGTGAATATGGGACAGTCACGTTTGAAGCTTTCTTT
>TRBV5-1|14|NA|TRBD1|TRBJ2-5
CASSRDRAQETQYF
TGCGCCAGCAGCCGGGACAGGGCCCAAGAGACCCAGTACTTC
>TRBV29-1|14|NA|NA|TRBJ1-5
CSATLQGLNQPQHF
TGCAGCGCAACCCTACAGGGCCTGAATCAGCCCCAGCATTTT
>TRBV7-9|16|NA|TRBD1|TRBJ2-7
CASSPKTGTGAYEQYF
TGTGCCAGCAGCCCAAAGACCGGGACAGGGGCCTACGAGCAGTACTTC
>TRBV19|14|NA|NA|TRBJ2-7
CASSMIPGSYEQYF
TGTGCCAGTAGTATGATCCCCGGCTCCTACGAGCAGTACTTC
>TRBV6-6|13|few|NA|TRBJ2-7
CASSYLDTYEQYF
TGTGCCAGCAGTTACCTGGACACCTACGAGCAGTACTTC